This T cell receptor beta chain was recorded in a study of CD8 T cells in Susac syndrome. The germline V gene encodes CDR1 SGDLS and CDR2 YYNGEE. V was shortened by 0 bases and J by 0 bases, with 3 bases between the two germline ends. The CDR3 spans 14 residues. RNA was extracted with the RNeasy kit, and a quantity of roughly 0.5 to 1 ug was reverse transcribed using random hexamers. The amplification used immunoSEQ multiplex PCR on TCR beta CDR3; it spanned 54 Vbeta and 13 Jbeta. TCRdb recomputed calls from the immunoSEQ multiplex PCR reads with MiXCR, one row per CDR3 protein. This table has about 430,000 distinct CDR3 sequences, more than 70% appearing once. From blood CD8+ and CD4+ T cells, the TCR beta chain was sequenced.

This TCR came from a human donor with multiple sclerosis. This chain joins TRBV9 and TRBJ1-4; no firm D call. The sample taken for sequencing was CD8+ T cells from PBMCs. The CDR3 region has the DNA TGTGCCAGCAGCGTAGGGGCAACTAATGAAAAACTGTTTTTT. Its protein product is CASSVGATNEKLFF.